This TCR beta chain was captured by sequencing in a study of T cell responses to AZD1222 COVID-19 vaccine. V dropped 0 bases and J dropped 7 bases, with 11 bases sitting between them. CDR3 length: 14 amino acids. Germline V gives CDR1 SGHNT, CDR2 YYREEE (reference sequence). Sequencing was performed with immunoSEQ multiplex PCR; in TCRdb, only in-frame clones are kept and a portion is missing. The sample records 100,000 to 150,000 clones, 70% to 90% being singletons. The gene calls are TRBV5-4 and TRBJ1-3; D ambiguous. This material consisted of peripheral blood, taken on day 0 of AZD1222 vaccination. The receptor comes from an adult in good health. CDR3 protein: CASSLGWAGNTIYF. The CDR3 bases are TGTGCCAGCAGCTTGGGTTGGGCCGGGAACACCATATATTTT.